This T cell receptor (beta chain) was observed in a study of shared clonotypes between healthy human individuals. To note about this clone: What it binds is not known.

Per the original data handling: Junction-only sequences produced by ImmunoSEQ had no quality scores, so filtering differed. Measured with immunoSEQ multiplex PCR; TCRdb has only the in-frame clones, and not every one. V and J calls and clone size are copied from that table; D and trimming were computed from the DNA. Counted here are over 2 million clones, around 90% occurring once; the ten biggest clones make up 0.37%. Whole-study findings and limits: Clonotype sharing among donors was expected to depend on sequencing depth.

The CDR3 loop spans 14 amino acids. V lost 4 bases to trimming and J lost 8 bases, with 15 bases between them. Looked up from germline, CDR1 is SGHRS and CDR2 is YFSETQ. V is TRBV5-1 and J is TRBJ2-2; no firm D call. The sequenced material came from naive CD4+ T cells from PBMCs. Subset in this sample: CD45RA+ positively selected. This TCR derives from a young man in good health. Some clones in this sample may be carry-over from other donors' samples. The CDR3: CASSDQTADGELFF. The CDR3, as DNA: TGCGCCAGCAGCGACCAGACCGCTGATGGGGAGCTGTTTTTT.